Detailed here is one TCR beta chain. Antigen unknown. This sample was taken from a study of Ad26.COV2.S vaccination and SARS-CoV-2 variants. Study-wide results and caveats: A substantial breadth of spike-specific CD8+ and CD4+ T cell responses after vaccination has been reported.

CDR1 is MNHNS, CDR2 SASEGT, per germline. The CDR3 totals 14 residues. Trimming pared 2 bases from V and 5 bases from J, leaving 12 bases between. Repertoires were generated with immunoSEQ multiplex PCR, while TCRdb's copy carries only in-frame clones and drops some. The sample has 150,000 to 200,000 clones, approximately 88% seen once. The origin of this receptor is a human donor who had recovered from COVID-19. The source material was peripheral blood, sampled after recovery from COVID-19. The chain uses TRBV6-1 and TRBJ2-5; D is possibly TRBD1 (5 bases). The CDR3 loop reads CASSEQGRVETQYF. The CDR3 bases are TGTGCCAGCAGTGAACAGGGCAGGGTGGAGACCCAGTACTTC.